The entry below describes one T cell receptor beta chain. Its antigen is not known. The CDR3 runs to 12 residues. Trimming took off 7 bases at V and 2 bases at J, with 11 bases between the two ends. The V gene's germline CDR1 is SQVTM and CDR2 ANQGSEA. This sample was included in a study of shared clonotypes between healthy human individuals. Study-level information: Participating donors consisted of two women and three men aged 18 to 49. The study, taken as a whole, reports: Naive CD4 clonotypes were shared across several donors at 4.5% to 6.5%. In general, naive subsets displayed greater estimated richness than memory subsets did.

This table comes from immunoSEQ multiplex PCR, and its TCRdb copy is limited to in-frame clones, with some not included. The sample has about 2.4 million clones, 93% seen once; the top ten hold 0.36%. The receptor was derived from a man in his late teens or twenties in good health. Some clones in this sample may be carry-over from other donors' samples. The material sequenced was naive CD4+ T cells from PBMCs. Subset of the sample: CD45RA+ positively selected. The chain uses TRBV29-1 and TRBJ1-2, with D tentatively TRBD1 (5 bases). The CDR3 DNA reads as TGCAGCGGCAGGGATCACAACTATGGCTACACCTTC. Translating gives CSGRDHNYGYTF.